Shown below are 4 T cell receptor beta chains from a single sample sequenced in a study of blood T cell repertoires in COVID-19. The method was immunoSEQ multiplex PCR; TCRdb's version includes in-frame clones alone and lacks a portion of them. The sample has around 42,000 clones, roughly 81% seen once; the top ten hold about 12%. The sequencing sample was made of peripheral blood. These receptors all stem from a woman in her sixties or seventies in a cohort sampled during active COVID-19.

The V gene is TRBV5-1, the J gene TRBJ2-3; TRBD1 aligns across 7 bases. This CDR3 is 17 amino acids long. Germline CDR1 is SGHRS and CDR2 is YFSETQ. Unmatched junction bases numbered 8, after V lost 0 bases and J lost 1 base. CDR3 in DNA: TGCGCCAGCAGCTTGGCCACCGGGACAGTTGGCACAGATACGCAGTATTTT. Amino acid sequence: CASSLATGTVGTDTQYF.

The table lists this clone with a count of one. J is TRBJ1-1 and V is TRBV7-9; D possibly corresponds to TRBD1 (5 bases). CDR1 is SEHNR and CDR2 is FQNEAQ in the germline V gene (reference sequence). This CDR3 is 12 amino acids long. Trimming removed 4 bases from V and 5 bases from J, with 8 bases in between. The CDR3: CASSSQGTEAFF. The CDR3 DNA reads TGTGCCAGCAGCTCTCAGGGAACTGAAGCTTTCTTT.

This clone has only one observation. The chain is built from TRBV11-2 and TRBJ2-7; possible D gene TRBD1, 5 bases. The CDR3 contains 13 residues. Trimming pared 2 bases from V and 4 bases from J, leaving 9 bases between. Germline V lookup: CDR1 SGHAT, CDR2 FQNNGV. The chain's CDR3 is CASSLLQGYEQYF. Written as DNA, the CDR3 is TGTGCCAGCAGCTTACTCCAGGGATACGAGCAGTACTTC.

The chain links TRBV5-1 to TRBJ2-6, with D perhaps matching TRBD1 (5 bases). The CDR3 sequence is 15 residues long. Between the trimmed V and J ends, which lost 0 bases and 2 bases, there was a span of 6 bases. The germline V gene encodes CDR1 SGHRS and CDR2 YFSETQ. CDR3 DNA sequence: TGCGCCAGCAGCTTGGGGGGCGCTGGGGCCAACGTCCTGACTTTC. Translating gives CASSLGGAGANVLTF.